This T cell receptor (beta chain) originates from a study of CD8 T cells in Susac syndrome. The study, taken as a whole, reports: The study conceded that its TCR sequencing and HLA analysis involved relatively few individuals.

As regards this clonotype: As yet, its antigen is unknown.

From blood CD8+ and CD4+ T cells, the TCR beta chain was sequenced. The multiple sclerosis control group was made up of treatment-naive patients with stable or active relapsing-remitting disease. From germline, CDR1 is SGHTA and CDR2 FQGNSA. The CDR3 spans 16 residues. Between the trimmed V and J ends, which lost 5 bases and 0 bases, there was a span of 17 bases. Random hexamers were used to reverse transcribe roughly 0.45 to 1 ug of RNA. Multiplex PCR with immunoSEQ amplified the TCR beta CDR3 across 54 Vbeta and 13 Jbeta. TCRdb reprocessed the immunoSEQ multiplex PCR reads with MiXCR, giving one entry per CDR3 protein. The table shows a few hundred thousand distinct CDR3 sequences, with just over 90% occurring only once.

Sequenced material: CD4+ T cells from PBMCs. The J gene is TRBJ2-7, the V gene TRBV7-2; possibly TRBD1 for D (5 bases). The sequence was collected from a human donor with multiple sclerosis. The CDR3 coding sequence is TGTGCCAGCAGCCATAGGGGTCCGGAGTCCTCCTACGAGCAGTACTTC. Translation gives CASSHRGPESSYEQYF.